The text below deals with one T cell receptor beta chain. The CDR3 is 14 residues long. With 0 bases removed from V and 3 bases from J, the gap between germline ends came to 9 bases. Germline V gene lookup returns CDR1 LGHNA and CDR2 YSLEER. These data belong to a study of cytomegalovirus exposure and HLA in healthy donors. Researchers ran the PCR with 60 Vbeta and 13 Jbeta primers. Clones were sequenced by immunoSEQ multiplex PCR, and TCRdb holds only the in-frame ones, with some missing. The table has 65,000 to 70,000 clones, less than 70% seen once. This clonotype was obtained from a woman in her thirties in good health and CMV-seronegative. The sequencing sample was made of PBMCs. The rearrangement links TRBV4-3 to TRBJ2-7, with D possibly TRBD2 on 6 matching bases. CDR3 residues: CASSQDIGGYEQYF. CDR3 DNA sequence: TGCGCCAGCAGCCAAGATATCGGGGGCTACGAGCAGTACTTC.